This TCR beta chain was found in a study of T cells after yellow fever vaccination. This CDR3 contains 17 residues. V was clipped by 0 bases and J by 3 bases, with 18 bases between them. Germline CDR1 is SGDLS and CDR2 is YYNGEE. From the 5' RACE reads, TCRdb called clonotypes with MiXCR, one entry per CDR3 protein. The sample records 120,000 or so distinct CDR3 sequences, about 8.8% being singletons. The table lists this clonotype with many counts. Specimen: CD8+ T cells sorted from PBMCs, collected on the day of the yellow fever booster vaccination. The source of this sequence is a man aged 18 to 30 who received the YFV17D yellow fever vaccine. The V and J genes are TRBV9 and TRBJ1-1; perhaps TRBD1 as D (6 bases). CDR3: CASSVVILQGFDTEAFF. The CDR3 nucleotides are TGTGCCAGCAGCGTAGTAATCTTACAGGGTTTCGACACTGAAGCTTTCTTT.